This T cell receptor beta chain was documented in a study of OX40 agonist ivuxolimab in advanced cancers. Regarding the study as a whole: CD8+ T cells were the subset that, on average, had more expanded clones than CD4+. The 0.1-3.0 mg/kg partial responders had among the lowest clonal expansion.

This clone showed up just once. The antigen remains undetermined. Sequenced by immunoSEQ multiplex PCR; TCRdb stores in-frame clones only, minus some. The sample lists tens of thousands of clones; approximately 90% were seen once. Germline loops: CDR1 MNHNS, CDR2 SASEGT. The CDR3 is 13 residues long. The V and J ends lost 2 bases and 4 bases respectively, with 8 bases between them. This receptor was identified in an adult with an advanced solid tumor such as melanoma, head and neck, liver or kidney cancer. The V gene is TRBV6-1, the J gene TRBJ1-2; D gene uncertain. The sample consisted of CD4+ or CD8+ T cells sorted from blood, taken in a trial of the OX40 agonist ivuxolimab. The CDR3 loop is CASSERVVYGYTF. In DNA form, the CDR3 reads TGTGCCAGCAGTGAAAGGGTTGTCTATGGCTACACCTTC.